The rows below give T cell receptor beta chains drawn from one sample of a study of neurological immune-mediated disorders. TCRdb re-called the 5' RACE reads through MiXCR, storing one row per CDR3 protein. The sample has 11,000 to 15,000 distinct CDR3 sequences; about 7% are singletons. The source material was CD8+ T cells from blood. Receptors originate from a woman between 35 and 50 years old in good health. CDR3s leave out the opening cysteine and the closing phenylalanine or tryptophan.

j_call v_call cdr3_aa
TRBJ1-4 TRBV20-1 SASPGTDNEKLF
TRBJ2-1 TRBV6-4 ASSEKPLAQEQF
TRBJ2-6 TRBV27 ASSLFGLSGANVLT
TRBJ2-7 TRBV18 ASSPGTESYEQY
TRBJ2-7 TRBV4-1 ASSQDPSLADEQY
TRBJ2-1 TRBV27 ASSPEGNEQF
TRBJ2-7 TRBV5-6 ASSLTGDSYEQY
TRBJ2-1 TRBV27 ASSLSPGHYNEQF
TRBJ2-1 TRBV29-1 SVVGGISYNEQF
TRBJ2-7 TRBV2 ASTSSSGIGYEQY
TRBJ2-2 TRBV12-3/TRBV12-4 ASTAGGGELF
TRBJ2-1 TRBV6-5 ASSSLDNEQF
TRBJ2-1 TRBV18 ASSPPGSSYNEQF
TRBJ2-2 TRBV10-2 ASSDPVYRANTGELF
TRBJ1-2 TRBV6-5 ASSPRGRARGYT
TRBJ1-6 TRBV7-8 ASSLTGYNSPLH
TRBJ1-1 TRBV12-3/TRBV12-4 ASSPGTALNTEAF
TRBJ2-6 TRBV4-2 ASSQEGLGQGGAGANVLT
TRBJ2-7 TRBV4-1 ASSPVRAQGNYEQY
TRBJ2-7 TRBV15 ATSSTRGREQY
TRBJ2-1 TRBV7-3 ASSLGAGTEQF
TRBJ2-2 TRBV7-9 ASIKPLTPGELF
TRBJ2-4 TRBV7-2 ASSLGKVKNIQY
TRBJ2-1 TRBV27 ASTSGQGVYNEQF
TRBJ2-7 TRBV27 ASRKQGEVREQY
TRBJ1-4 TRBV4-1 ASSHRDGQLNEKLF
TRBJ2-3 TRBV28 ASSFVARRRDTQY
TRBJ2-3 TRBV27 ASSSTSGRAGPGTDTQY
TRBJ1-1 TRBV5-1 ASSPDSFNTEAF
TRBJ2-2 TRBV28 ASSFWQSFPPNTGELF
TRBJ2-2 TRBV7-6 ASSLEQGRNTGELF
TRBJ2-7 TRBV20-1 SARDTDRPYEQY
TRBJ2-5 TRBV24-1 ATRVLAGSQETQY
TRBJ2-7 TRBV29-1 SEMVGYEQY
TRBJ2-1 TRBV16 ASSDGLPQDEQF
TRBJ2-3 TRBV20-1 SARDPRVTSTDTQY
TRBJ1-1 TRBV7-9 ASSLGNSPEAF
TRBJ2-2 TRBV4-1 ASSLGTSGRELF
TRBJ2-5 TRBV6-5 ASSYSTGVETQY
TRBJ2-1 TRBV19 ASSISLAGGLQNEQF
TRBJ2-7 TRBV7-2 ASSLAAGIVYYEQY
TRBJ2-7 TRBV10-3 AISESETGEPYEQY